These T cell receptor beta chains were read from a single sample in a study of cytomegalovirus exposure and HLA in healthy donors. Measured with immunoSEQ multiplex PCR; TCRdb has only the in-frame clones, and not every one. The sample gives some 220,000 clones, approximately 84% of which show up once; roughly 0.58% is in the top ten. Material: PBMCs. All receptors derive from a woman aged 40 to 55 in good health and CMV-seronegative. CDR3s include the opening cysteine and the closing phenylalanine or tryptophan. A D gene is named only where the DNA matches it firmly. A row's size may be missing; if present it is once, few, many or a size class.

TRBJ1-2,NA,TRBV5-1,TRBD1,CASSLGQGLSYGYTF,TGCGCCAGCAGCTTGGGACAGGGTTTGTCTTATGGCTACACCTTC
TRBJ1-2,NA,TRBV28,NA,CASSLLRSGYTF,TGTGCCAGCAGTCTCCTCCGGAGTGGCTACACCTTC
TRBJ1-2,NA,TRBV28,NA,CASITGPSGYGYTF,TGTGCCAGCATAACAGGGCCCTCTGGCTATGGCTACACCTTC
TRBJ2-3,NA,TRBV2,NA,CASRPGGTDTQYF,TGTGCCAGCAGGCCGGGAGGCACAGATACGCAGTATTTT
TRBJ2-6,NA,TRBV15,NA,CATQGTSSGANVLTF,TGTGCCACCCAAGGGACTTCCTCTGGGGCCAACGTCCTGACTTTC
TRBJ1-6,NA,TRBV6-6,TRBD1,CASSSRTGRSNSPLHF,TGTGCCAGCAGTTCACGGACAGGCCGGTCTAATTCACCCCTCCACTTT
TRBJ1-5,NA,TRBV5-6,NA,CASSTRGSNRPQHF,TGTGCCAGCAGCACCCGGGGGAGCAATCGGCCCCAGCATTTT
TRBJ2-7,once,TRBV5-8,NA,CASGPGGAPYEQYF,TGTGCCAGCGGCCCGGGCGGGGCCCCCTACGAGCAGTACTTC
TRBJ2-2,NA,TRBV28,NA,CASRSFPGTHKKDTGELFF,TGTGCCAGCAGAAGCTTCCCCGGGACACATAAAAAGGACACCGGGGAGCTGTTTTTT
TRBJ1-6,NA,TRBV10-2,TRBD1,CASSERPGRGLSYNSPLHF,TGCGCCAGCAGTGAGAGGCCGGGCAGGGGGCTTTCCTATAATTCACCCCTCCACTTT
TRBJ2-3,NA,TRBV7-2,NA,CASSSGLSTDTQYF,TGTGCCAGCAGCTCAGGGTTGTCCACCGATACGCAGTATTTT
TRBJ1-2,NA,TRBV5-1,TRBD1,CASREGQGGNYGYTF,TGCGCCAGCAGGGAGGGACAGGGTGGAAACTATGGCTACACCTTC
TRBJ2-1,NA,TRBV11-3,NA,CASSLDSNEQFF,TGTGCCAGCAGCTTAGATAGCAATGAGCAGTTCTTC
TRBJ1-5,few,TRBV27,NA,CASSPAHQGPQHF,TGTGCCAGCAGTCCCGCCCACCAGGGGCCCCAGCATTTT
TRBJ1-6,NA,TRBV5-1,NA,CASSLEGRLESPLHF,TGCGCCAGCAGCTTGGAGGGGAGGTTGGAATCACCCCTCCACTTT
TRBJ2-1,NA,TRBV11-3,NA,CASSLGSNEQFF,TGTGCCAGCAGCTTAGGGAGCAATGAGCAGTTCTTC
TRBJ2-3,NA,TRBV6-1,NA,CASSETPGLSDTQYF,TGTGCCAGCAGTGAAACCCCAGGACTCTCAGATACGCAGTATTTT
TRBJ2-1,NA,TRBV27,NA,CASSPGFNEQFF,TGTGCCAGCAGCCCGGGGTTTAATGAGCAGTTCTTC
TRBJ1-6,NA,TRBV30,TRBD1,CAWSDGTVGSPLHF,TGTGCCTGGAGCGACGGGACAGTCGGATCACCCCTCCACTTT
TRBJ1-1,NA,TRBV27,TRBD1,CASSSLAGGENTEAFF,TGTGCCAGCAGTTCCTTGGCAGGGGGAGAAAACACTGAAGCTTTCTTT
TRBJ2-1,NA,TRBV29-1,TRBD1,CSVEIDRGGWEQFF,TGCAGCGTTGAAATTGACAGGGGCGGATGGGAGCAGTTCTTC
TRBJ2-1,NA,TRBV9,TRBD1,CASSLTGTEDEQFF,TGTGCCAGCAGCCTGACCGGGACAGAAGACGAGCAGTTCTTC
TRBJ1-1,NA,TRBV5-6,NA,CASSLMAGHEAFF,TGTGCCAGCAGCTTAATGGCAGGGCATGAAGCTTTCTTT
TRBJ1-2,NA,TRBV7-2,TRBD1,CASSLAAPSTGPGYTF,TGTGCCAGCAGCTTAGCGGCGCCATCGACAGGGCCGGGCTACACCTTC
TRBJ1-5,NA,TRBV19,TRBD1,CASSITGAHQPQHF,TGTGCCAGTAGTATCACAGGGGCCCATCAGCCCCAGCATTTT
TRBJ1-1,NA,TRBV6-1,NA,CASSAGLMNTEAFF,TGTGCCAGCAGCGCGGGACTGATGAACACTGAAGCTTTCTTT
TRBJ1-4,NA,TRBV19,TRBD1,CASRQGHIEKLFF,TGTGCCAGTCGACAGGGCCACATAGAAAAACTGTTTTTT
TRBJ1-5,NA,TRBV6-1,TRBD1,CASTKLQGVQPQHF,TGTGCCAGCACTAAACTGCAGGGGGTGCAGCCCCAGCATTTT
TRBJ2-5,NA,TRBV29-1,TRBD2,CSVDMGGQETQYF,TGCAGCGTTGATATGGGGGGGCAAGAGACCCAGTACTTC
TRBJ2-7,NA,TRBV11-2,TRBD2,CASSAGTSGVYEQYF,TGTGCCAGCAGCGCCGGGACTAGCGGGGTCTACGAGCAGTACTTC
TRBJ2-7,NA,TRBV10-3,TRBD1,CAISEPSGQGYEQYF,TGTGCCATCAGTGAGCCTTCGGGACAGGGCTACGAGCAGTACTTC
TRBJ1-2,NA,TRBV5-1,NA,CASSLAGSPEGYTF,TGCGCCAGCAGCTTGGCGGGATCCCCGGAGGGCTACACCTTC
TRBJ2-7,NA,TRBV6-5,NA,CASSYLSEQYF,TGTGCCAGCAGTTACCTCTCGGAGCAGTACTTC
TRBJ2-1,NA,TRBV27,NA,CASNTQESSYNEQFF,TGTGCCAGCAACACACAGGAGAGCTCCTACAATGAGCAGTTCTTC
TRBJ2-3,NA,TRBV19,TRBD2,CASSIRGGGSGDTQYF,TGTGCCAGTAGTATACGAGGCGGGGGGTCTGGGGATACGCAGTATTTT
TRBJ2-7,NA,TRBV4-1,TRBD1,CASSLAPSGTGGHEQYF,TGCGCCAGCAGCCTGGCACCGTCCGGGACAGGGGGCCACGAGCAGTACTTC
TRBJ1-5,NA,TRBV28,NA,CASSLPGQLRPNQPQHF,TGTGCCAGCAGTTTACCCGGACAGTTACGCCCCAATCAGCCCCAGCATTTT
TRBJ2-7,NA,TRBV4-3,NA,CASSQDWGREQYF,TGCGCCAGCAGCCAAGATTGGGGGCGAGAGCAGTACTTC
TRBJ1-2,NA,TRBV27,TRBD1,CASSLSGGAPGYGYTF,TGTGCCAGCAGTTTATCAGGGGGCGCACCCGGTTATGGCTACACCTTC
TRBJ1-2,NA,TRBV9,NA,CASSVDADTNYGYTF,TGTGCCAGCAGCGTAGATGCAGACACTAACTATGGCTACACCTTC
TRBJ2-3,NA,TRBV5-1,TRBD2,CASSSPTSGGTPDTQYF,TGCGCCAGCAGCTCACCCACTAGCGGGGGGACCCCTGATACGCAGTATTTT
TRBJ2-6,NA,TRBV5-8,TRBD1,CASRRTGTGANVLTF,TGTGCCAGCAGGAGGACAGGGACTGGGGCCAACGTCCTGACTTTC
TRBJ2-3,NA,TRBV9,NA,CASSAGEVPDTQYF,TGTGCCAGCAGCGCGGGTGAGGTGCCAGATACGCAGTATTTT
TRBJ2-2,NA,TRBV5-1,TRBD2,CASSLRTSGDTGELFF,TGCGCCAGCAGTCTCCGGACTAGCGGGGACACCGGGGAGCTGTTTTTT
TRBJ2-1,NA,TRBV5-8,TRBD1,CASIPGPGQGFSEQFF,TGTGCCAGCATCCCAGGACCCGGACAGGGTTTTAGTGAGCAGTTCTTC
TRBJ2-7,NA,TRBV9,NA,CASSVASPREQYF,TGTGCCAGCAGCGTAGCCTCCCCTCGGGAGCAGTACTTC
TRBJ1-3,few,TRBV30,TRBD1,CAGRGQGGNTIYF,TGTGCCGGCCGGGGACAGGGAGGAAACACCATATATTTT